This is a list of T cell receptor beta chains from one sample in a study of blood T cells in healthy people across ages. From the 5' RACE reads, TCRdb called clonotypes with MiXCR, one entry per CDR3 protein. The sample has fewer than 950,000 distinct CDR3 sequences; around half are singletons. Sequencing was performed on blood. These receptors originate from an elderly man in good health. CDR3s include the opening cysteine and the closing phenylalanine or tryptophan. D genes are given only for firm matches. Some rows have no size entry. The others give once, few or many, or a class for an expanded clone.

v_gene,d_gene,abundance,CDR3aa
TRBV20-1,TRBD2,-,CSARDDHSGSSYNEQFF
TRBV6-1,-,-,CASSRTSPLYEQFF
TRBV3-1,TRBD1,-,CASSQAGTEIGYTF
TRBV10-3,-,-,CAISVAGTYNEQFF
TRBV12-3/TRBV12-4,-,-,CASSFDGNEQFF
TRBV3-1,-,-,CASSQLRSGANVLTF
TRBV5-6,-,-,CASSRKATYEQYF
TRBV25-1,TRBD1,-,CASSGETGQVWEKLFF
TRBV20-1,-,few,CSARGTFTDTQYF
TRBV7-9,TRBD1,few,CASSSGQGIYEQYF
TRBV6-1,TRBD2,few,CASSELITGGTTNEQFF
TRBV9,TRBD2,-,CASSVGGLRLAGQETLYF
TRBV10-3,TRBD2,few,CAIVQREKAPDTQYF
TRBV20-1,TRBD2,-,CSARDPLAGYNEQFF
TRBV9,TRBD1,-,CASSAGDREHRYAYF
TRBV20-1,-,-,CSARLPGQRPNEQFF
TRBV20-1,TRBD2,-,CSAREGTSGSINEQFF
TRBV6-1,TRBD1,few,CASRSGTGGAAKNIQYF
TRBV7-3,-,few,CASSFGSGETQYF
TRBV3-1,TRBD1,-,CASSQGQGVGTQYF
TRBV18,-,-,CASSIRESDWGYTF
TRBV24-1,TRBD1,-,CATSEADREYEQYF
TRBV14,-,few,CASSPGVGIQYF
TRBV7-2,-,few,CASSQDYTNSPLHF
TRBV11-2,TRBD2,-,CASSLEVSGRPTYEQYF
TRBV3-1,TRBD2,-,CASSQFGGRTYNGQFF
TRBV10-3,TRBD2,-,CAISANAGGPNEQFF
TRBV6-2/TRBV6-3,TRBD1,-,CASSGTGLSGEQYF
TRBV9,-,-,CASSPRLGLGDTEAFF
TRBV3-1,-,once,CASSQGAGPNEQFF
TRBV29-1,TRBD2,few,CSAGGLAGVGLEQYF
TRBV24-1,TRBD1,-,CATSDPKDRASYNEQFF
TRBV5-6,-,-,CASSLGVSNSPLHF
TRBV6-1,-,-,CASSASIYSNQPQHF
TRBV5-1,TRBD2,-,CASTSLRLAGVRTDTQYF
TRBV20-1,-,few,CSAKSSYEQFF
TRBV5-1,TRBD2,few,CASSLGAGTSSYNEQFF
TRBV20-1,TRBD2,-,CSAPNVGLADNEQFF
TRBV20-1,-,-,CSAKQGTVEETQYF
TRBV24-1,-,-,CATRGEYNEQFF
TRBV27,TRBD1,-,CASSLDRATYEQYF
TRBV12-3/TRBV12-4,-,-,CASSFGRRTNYGYTF
TRBV12-3/TRBV12-4,-,-,CASSRQKSTDTQYF
TRBV10-3,-,-,CAISGASDNRYAYF
TRBV20-1,-,once,CSARAAGGNEQYF
TRBV27,-,once,CASSLWGQPKEGYTF
TRBV25-1,-,-,CASSPPGRSSPLHF
TRBV7-9,TRBD2,-,CASSRGLAEVHEQYF
TRBV29-1,TRBD1,-,CSVEAPGQSYEQYF
TRBV7-3,TRBD2,-,CASSSQGSGTSGRAGYNEQFF
TRBV10-3,TRBD2,-,CAISDLSKLAALNNEQFF
TRBV5-1,TRBD1,-,CASSPDRGHEQYF